This is a list of T cell receptor beta chains from one sample in a study of siplizumab effects on memory and regulatory T cells. Assay used: immunoSEQ multiplex PCR; TCRdb lists only in-frame clones, some missing. Of nearly 95,000 clones in the sample, roughly 94% were seen once. The specimen sequenced was non-Treg CD4+ T cells sorted from blood. These receptors were taken from a human donor in good health. The CDR3 runs from the conserved cysteine through the conserved F or W. The order of the fields is D gene, J gene, V gene, clone size, CDR3 length, CDR3 protein, CDR3 DNA. D genes are given only for firm matches. Expanded clones get a size class; other rows say once, few or many, or leave the size out.

-	TRBJ1-5	TRBV7-9	-	13	CASSLTANQPQHF	TGTGCCAGCAGCTTAACGGCCAATCAGCCCCAGCATTTT
TRBD2	TRBJ2-1	TRBV27	-	16	CASSLLGLAGDNEQFF	TGTGCCAGCAGTTTACTGGGACTAGCGGGAGATAATGAGCAGTTCTTC
-	TRBJ1-1	TRBV6-6	-	13	CASSYSRGTEAFF	TGTGCCAGCAGTTATTCCCGGGGCACTGAAGCTTTCTTT
TRBD1	TRBJ1-2	TRBV4-2	-	16	CASSQQAGTGDYGYTF	TGTGCCAGCAGCCAGCAGGCCGGGACAGGAGATTATGGCTACACCTTC
-	TRBJ1-2	TRBV6-5	-	13	CASSYKGSYGYTF	TGTGCCAGCAGTTACAAGGGCTCCTATGGCTACACCTTC
-	TRBJ2-5	TRBV5-6	-	11	CASSRGETQYF	TGTGCCAGCAGCAGAGGAGAGACCCAGTACTTC
TRBD2	TRBJ2-3	TRBV27	-	15	CASSPLAGATDTQYF	TGTGCCAGCAGTCCCTTAGCGGGAGCGACAGATACGCAGTATTTT
TRBD1	TRBJ2-5	TRBV11-2	-	14	CASSQTGGQETQYF	TGTGCCAGCAGCCAGACAGGGGGCCAAGAGACCCAGTACTTC
-	TRBJ2-5	TRBV10-3	-	14	CAISRPGSQETQYF	TGTGCCATCAGTCGGCCGGGCAGCCAAGAGACCCAGTACTTC
-	TRBJ2-2	TRBV5-4	-	13	CASSVDYTGELFF	TGTGCCAGCAGCGTGGACTACACCGGGGAGCTGTTTTTT
TRBD1	TRBJ1-1	TRBV7-3	-	16	CASRSHPGQGYTQAFF	TGTGCCAGCAGATCCCACCCGGGACAGGGCTACACTCAAGCTTTCTTT
-	TRBJ2-7	TRBV19	-	15	CASSTALQGAYEQYF	TGTGCCAGTAGTACGGCCCTGCAGGGCGCCTACGAGCAGTACTTC
TRBD1	TRBJ1-5	TRBV6-1	-	13	CASRRDRGTAQHF	TGTGCCAGCAGAAGGGACAGGGGAACGGCCCAGCATTTT
-	TRBJ2-5	TRBV2	-	12	CASRAGFETQYF	TGTGCCAGCCGAGCAGGATTCGAGACCCAGTACTTC
-	TRBJ1-2	TRBV14	-	12	CASSQEPLGYTF	TGTGCCAGCAGCCAAGAACCCTTAGGCTACACCTTC
TRBD1	TRBJ1-1	TRBV25-1	-	13	CASGQGPNTEAFF	TGTGCCAGCGGACAGGGCCCGAACACTGAAGCTTTCTTT
-	TRBJ2-1	TRBV7-9	-	13	CASVRDSYNEQFF	TGTGCCAGCGTCCGGGACTCGTACAATGAGCAGTTCTTC
TRBD1	TRBJ2-7	TRBV18	-	15	CASAPTGTGIYEQYF	TGTGCCAGCGCCCCGACCGGGACAGGGATTTACGAGCAGTACTTC
-	TRBJ2-7	TRBV2	-	14	CASSDVQGTYEQYF	TGTGCCAGCAGTGACGTCCAGGGGACCTACGAGCAGTACTTC
-	TRBJ2-3	TRBV6-4	-	14	CASSLTSWSDTQYF	TGTGCCAGCAGTCTTACTAGCTGGTCAGATACGCAGTATTTT
-	TRBJ2-5	TRBV10-3	-	11	CAISAGLAQYF	TGTGCCATCAGTGCCGGCTTGGCCCAGTACTTC
-	TRBJ2-3	TRBV27	once	13	CASSSQLADTQYF	TGTGCCAGCAGTTCTCAATTGGCAGATACGCAGTATTTT
-	TRBJ2-7	TRBV7-9	once	12	CASSPEGQSQYF	TGTGCCAGCAGCCCTGAGGGACAATCGCAGTACTTC
TRBD2	TRBJ2-7	TRBV11-3	-	18	CASSPRTSGRAGLYEQYF	TGTGCCAGCAGCCCGCGGACTAGCGGGAGGGCCGGGTTATACGAGCAGTACTTC
TRBD1	TRBJ2-5	TRBV5-1	-	14	CASSPQGFGETQYF	TGCGCCAGCAGCCCACAGGGGTTTGGAGAGACCCAGTACTTC
-	TRBJ2-1	TRBV11-3	once	16	CASSLGGTLLYNEQFF	TGTGCCAGCAGCTTAGGAGGGACTTTACTCTACAATGAGCAGTTCTTC
-	TRBJ1-1	TRBV4-1	once	14	CASSRSLLNTEAFF	TGCGCCAGCAGTCGATCCTTGTTGAACACTGAAGCTTTCTTT
-	TRBJ2-2	TRBV7-3	few	15	CASSTGTPNTGELFF	TGTGCCAGCAGTACCGGGACACCGAACACCGGGGAGCTGTTTTTT
TRBD1	TRBJ1-4	TRBV7-9	once	14	CASSRQGVNEKLFF	TGTGCCAGCAGCCGACAGGGGGTCAATGAAAAACTGTTTTTT
-	TRBJ2-1	TRBV19	-	12	CASGDQSDEQFF	TGTGCCAGTGGGGACCAGTCAGATGAGCAGTTCTTC
TRBD1	TRBJ1-4	TRBV15	-	14	CATSRGQGQEKLFF	TGTGCCACCAGCCGGGGACAGGGCCAGGAAAAACTGTTTTTT
-	TRBJ1-4	TRBV5-5	-	16	CASSFIVGPANEKLFF	TGTGCCAGCAGCTTCATCGTGGGTCCAGCGAATGAAAAACTGTTTTTT
TRBD1	TRBJ2-2	TRBV7-9	-	14	CASSLRGRNGELFF	TGTGCCAGCAGCTTGAGGGGGCGAAACGGGGAGCTGTTTTTT
-	TRBJ1-1	TRBV30	-	11	CAWRESGTAFF	TGTGCCTGGAGGGAATCAGGGACAGCTTTCTTT
-	TRBJ2-1	TRBV10-1	-	14	CASSESKGLNEQFF	TGCGCCAGCAGTGAGTCAAAGGGGCTCAATGAGCAGTTCTTC
-	TRBJ2-7	TRBV30	-	15	CAWSSWALASYEQYF	TGTGCCTGGAGTTCCTGGGCCTTGGCATCCTACGAGCAGTACTTC
-	TRBJ2-4	TRBV6-5	-	14	CASIYSGAKNIQYF	TGTGCCAGCATTTACAGTGGAGCCAAAAACATTCAGTACTTC
TRBD2	TRBJ2-1	TRBV2	-	18	CASSAVLAGLSSYNEQFF	TGTGCCAGCAGCGCGGTACTAGCGGGGCTTAGCTCCTACAATGAGCAGTTCTTC
-	TRBJ1-2	TRBV23-1	-	14	CASSRRGINYGYTF	TGCGCCAGCAGTCGGCGGGGGATTAACTATGGCTACACCTTC
-	TRBJ2-5	TRBV18	-	16	CASSILRGAPEETQYF	TGTGCCAGCTCAATCTTACGGGGGGCGCCAGAAGAGACCCAGTACTTC